Presented here are 10 T cell receptor beta chains from one specimen sequenced in a study of T cells in Graves' hyperthyroidism and ophthalmopathy. Amplification of TCR beta CDR3 regions was performed using RNA transcripts as template. The TCR CDR3 was amplified in a first-round RT-PCR using the HTBI primer set. Each CDR3 protein is one row after TCRdb ran MiXCR on the multiplex PCR reads. There are approximately 620,000 distinct CDR3 sequences in the sample; more than 15% occur only once, and 3% to 4% lies in the top ten. Sequencing was done on a sample of blood. Receptors were obtained from a woman aged 40 to 50 with Graves' ophthalmopathy.

This clonotype was picked up many times. The chain links TRBV20-1 to TRBJ1-1, with a possible D match to TRBD1 (5 bases). The V gene lost 0 bases and the J gene lost 6 bases, with 14 bases spanning the gap. From germline, CDR1 is DFQATT and CDR2 SNEGSKA (reference sequence). CDR3 length: 14 amino acids. The CDR3 loop reads CSARDSPWGAEAFF. The CDR3 bases are TGCAGTGCTAGAGATTCGCCCTGGGGCGCTGAAGCTTTCTTT.

This clonotype was observed many times. This chain's CDR3 is CASSRAGTTKEAFF. CDR3 nucleotide sequence: TGTGCCAGCAGCCGGGCCGGGACAACTAAAGAAGCTTTCTTT. The chain links TRBV7-8 to TRBJ1-1, with D possibly being TRBD1 (6 bases). This CDR3 contains 14 residues. With 5 bases removed from V and 8 bases from J, the gap between germline ends came to 18 bases. Germline V CDR1 and CDR2: SGHVS, FQNEAQ.

This clonotype was observed at least ten times. The chain employs TRBV28 and TRBJ2-3; D not certain. This CDR3 spans 15 amino acids. Per the germline V gene, CDR1 is MDHEN and CDR2 is SYDVKM. Trimming stripped 3 bases from V and 0 bases from J, with 10 bases between. The CDR3 region has the DNA TGTGCCAGCAGTTTTCCCCCCGGCAGCACAGATACGCAGTATTTT. Translated, it gives CASSFPPGSTDTQYF.

This clonotype was observed many times. The chain uses TRBV12-3 or TRBV12-4 and TRBJ2-7, with D tentatively TRBD2 (5 bases). Trimming pared 6 bases from V and 6 bases from J, leaving 15 bases between. CDR3 size: 13 residues. In DNA form, the CDR3 reads TGTGCCAGCAGCCCTCGGGGTAGGAGCGAGCAGTACTTC. Translating gives CASSPRGRSEQYF.

In its sample, this clonotype was seen a few times. An end of the junction differs from the germline gene, which may be a read error. V and J are TRBV20-1 and TRBJ2-7; D remains unclear. This CDR3 has 14 residues. Germline CDR1 is DFQATT and CDR2 is SNEGSKA (reference sequence). In DNA, the CDR3 is TGCAGTGCTACCGTAACACTGAGCTCCTACGGGCAGTACTTC. Translating it yields CSATVTLSSYGQYF.

This clonotype came up many times. The chain carries TRBV11-2 and TRBJ2-7; D may correspond to TRBD1 or TRBD2 (5 bases each). CDR1 is SGHAT, CDR2 FQNNGV, per germline. There are 13 residues in the CDR3. V gave up 4 bases and J gave up 2 bases, with 9 bases separating them. The CDR3 region has the DNA TGTGCCAGCAGCTCGGGACCCACCTACGAGCAGTACTTC. Translating it yields CASSSGPTYEQYF.

The chain recombines TRBV25-1 with TRBJ1-2, with D unresolved. The germline CDR1 and CDR2 sequences are MGHDK and SYGVNS. Trimming took off 5 bases at V and 7 bases at J, with 8 bases between the two ends. The CDR3 sequence is 11 residues long. CDR3 loop: CASSNFVGYTF. The CDR3 region has the DNA TGTGCCAGCAGTAATTTTGTTGGCTACACCTTC.

The rearrangement joins TRBV9 to TRBJ2-5; D possibly corresponds to TRBD1 (5 bases). V was trimmed by 1 base and J by 7 bases, leaving 11 bases between them. CDR3 length: 13 residues. Germline CDR1 is SGDLS and CDR2 is YYNGEE. The CDR3 nucleotides are TGTGCCAGCAGCGTAAGGGGTCTGGGGACCCAGTACTTC. Residues: CASSVRGLGTQYF.

The chain has TRBV5-1 and TRBJ2-2, with no clear D. The CDR3 totals 14 residues. Trimming removed 2 bases from V and 6 bases from J, with 11 bases in between. Germline CDR1 and CDR2: SGHRS and YFSETQ. Here the CDR3 DNA reads TGCGCCAGCAGCTTAAGCAGTACCGCCGGGGAGCTGTTTTTT. Translated: CASSLSSTAGELFF.

This clonotype has at least ten counts. The chain employs TRBV12-3 or TRBV12-4 and TRBJ2-7; the D gene could be TRBD1 or TRBD2 (5 bases each). V lost 7 bases and J lost 6, with 10 bases in between. The CDR3 consists of 11 residues. CDR3 sequence: CASKVGGEQYF. CDR3 sequence (DNA): TGTGCCAGCAAAGTTGGGGGCGAGCAGTACTTC.